The text below deals with one T cell receptor (beta chain). The data belong to a study of blood T cell repertoires in COVID-19. Looking at the study overall: The study drew acute and convalescent COVID-19 samples from the United States, Italy and Spain. The analysed material was cDNA or gDNA that came from T cells, B-cell-depleted T cells, or PBMCs.

Trimming took off 0 bases at V and 7 bases at J, with 12 bases between the two ends. Per the germline V gene, CDR1 is MNHEY and CDR2 is SVGAGI. The CDR3 loop spans 14 amino acids. How the authors handled the data: Amplifying reference gene primers gave estimates of nucleated cell counts. Profiling relied on immunoSEQ multiplex PCR, and the TCRdb table lists in-frame clones only, not all of them. V and J calls and clone size are given by that table; D and trimming were obtained from the DNA. The sample shows approximately 300,000 clones, around 86% of them seen only once. The chain joins TRBV6-5 to TRBJ1-1, with TRBD1 as a possible D gene (5 bases). This sequence was found in a woman aged 45-65 years with acute or convalescent COVID-19. The sample consisted of peripheral blood. The CDR3 here is CASSYSADSFEAFF. The CDR3 DNA follows: TGTGCCAGCAGTTACTCCGCCGACAGTTTTGAAGCTTTCTTT.